Listed here are 30 T cell receptor beta chains from one sample, sequenced in a study of radiation and T cells in renal cell carcinoma. Documented time point: blood 2 weeks post-SBRT. The treatment: 15 Gy SBRT to primary tumor, nephrectomy 4 weeks later. TCRdb's table, derived via immunoSEQ multiplex PCR, lists solely in-frame clones and lacks some. The sample includes 100,000 to 150,000 clones, 81% seen only once; the top ten take roughly 6%. The specimen comprised blood, sampled from a patient whose treatment included radiotherapy and nephrectomy. Receptors originate from a man aged 45 to 65 with renal cell carcinoma.

Concerning this clone: A junction boundary mismatches the germline segment, possibly from a read error. In nucleotides, the CDR3 is TGTGCTAGCAGCCCGTCCCGGGATGGCACAGATACGCAGTATTTT. It codes for CASSPSRDGTDTQYF. The chain recombines TRBV7-7 with TRBJ2-3; a possible D gene is TRBD2 (5 bases). CDR1 is SSHAT, CDR2 FNYEAQ, per germline (reference sequence). The CDR3 spans 15 residues.

The J gene is TRBJ2-5, the V gene TRBV5-1; D unclear. Trimming removed 0 bases from V and 2 bases from J, with 8 bases in between. There are 14 residues in the CDR3. Germline CDR1 SGHRS, CDR2 YFSETQ. The CDR3 nucleotides are TGCGCCAGCAGCTTGGCGGCTATACAAGAGACCCAGTACTTC. Amino acids: CASSLAAIQETQYF.

The CDR3 sequence is CASSFMTGGITEAFF. The CDR3 bases are TGTGCCAGCAGTTTCATGACAGGGGGTATCACTGAAGCTTTCTTT. This chain joins TRBV27 and TRBJ1-1; 9 bases align to TRBD1. The CDR3 has 15 amino acids. The trim removed 3 bases at V and 4 bases at J, leaving 6 bases unmatched. Germline CDR1 is MNHEY and CDR2 is SMNVEV (reference sequence).

This clone was detected once. This sequence joins TRBV6-6 and TRBJ1-2, with TRBD1 identical over 9 bases. CDR1 is MNHNY and CDR2 is SVGAGI in the germline V gene (reference sequence). The CDR3 has 13 residues. V shed 4 bases and J 8 bases; nucleotides not matched to a gene: 5. The CDR3 DNA reads as TGTGCCAGCAGTTCCGGGACAGGGAGAGGCTACACCTTC. It encodes CASSSGTGRGYTF.

The chain is built from TRBV4-3 and TRBJ2-1; possibly TRBD1 or TRBD2 for D (5 bases each). Germline CDR1 and CDR2: LGHNA and YSLEER. V gave up 0 bases and J gave up 6 bases, with 12 bases separating them. The CDR3 runs 15 residues. CDR3 DNA: TGCGCCAGCAGCCAAGACACGGGGACCGGCAATGAGCAGTTCTTC. The encoded protein is CASSQDTGTGNEQFF.

The chain carries TRBV27 and TRBJ2-1; 8 nucleotides line up with TRBD1. CDR1 and CDR2 (germline): MNHEY, SMNVEV (reference sequence). The CDR3 covers 15 residues. With 4 bases clipped from V and 7 bases from J, the junction kept 9 bases outside the gene matches. The DNA for the CDR3 is TGTGCCAGCAGTTGGTCGCAGGGGGCAGGGAATGAGCAGTTCTTC. This encodes CASSWSQGAGNEQFF.

This chain uses TRBV6-6 with TRBJ2-7, with 7 positions matching TRBD2. The CDR3 covers 16 residues. Germline values: CDR1 MNHNY, CDR2 SVGAGI (reference sequence). V trimming: 0 bases; J trimming: 6 bases; junction bases outside the gene matches: 11. The CDR3 bases are TGTGCCAGCAGTTACTCGCCCGATGGGGGGGTTGGCGAGCAGTACTTC. It codes for CASSYSPDGGVGEQYF.

The chain combines TRBV6-6 with TRBJ1-1; D is unclear. The CDR3 length is 15 residues. CDR1 is MNHNY, CDR2 SVGAGI, per germline (reference sequence). The ends were cut back, 4 bases at V and 3 bases at J, with 15 bases in the middle. The CDR3 nucleotides are TGTGCCAGCAGTTTCCGACAAGGAGGGTACACTGAAGCTTTCTTT. Translated, it gives CASSFRQGGYTEAFF.

The rearrangement joins TRBV5-1 to TRBJ1-6; perhaps TRBD1 as D (6 bases). This CDR3 spans 16 amino acids. Germline V gives CDR1 SGHRS, CDR2 YFSETQ. Trimming pared 0 bases from V and 9 bases from J, leaving 16 bases between. In DNA, the CDR3 is TGCGCCAGCAGCTTGGCCCCAGGGGTTGGGTCTTCACCCCTCCACTTT. Translated: CASSLAPGVGSSPLHF.

The rearrangement links TRBV9 to TRBJ1-1; TRBD1 might be the D (5 bases). This CDR3 region has 15 residues. The germline CDR1 and CDR2 sequences are SGDLS and YYNGEE. V lost 2 bases to trimming and J lost 3 bases, with 14 bases between them. The CDR3 sequence is CASSVSVGGDTEAFF. In DNA, the CDR3 is TGTGCCAGCAGCGTCAGTGTCGGAGGGGACACTGAAGCTTTCTTT.

J is TRBJ1-6 and V is TRBV7-9; D gene unclear. Trimming pared 1 base from V and 16 bases from J, leaving 17 bases between. This CDR3 comprises 14 residues. Per the germline V gene, CDR1 is SEHNR and CDR2 is FQNEAQ (reference sequence). The CDR3 nucleotides read TGTGCCAGCAGCTTAGATTCCCGCAGAGTGGCACTCCACTTT. As protein: CASSLDSRRVALHF.

This rearrangement joins TRBV5-8 to TRBJ2-7, with D tentatively TRBD2 (6 bases). The CDR3 has 11 amino acids. V lost 0 bases and J lost 13, with 11 bases in between. From germline, CDR1 is SGHTS and CDR2 YDEGEE. In DNA, the CDR3 is TGTGCCAGCAGCTTGGCCGGGACTCTCTACTTC. This sequence encodes CASSLAGTLYF.

This clone came up a few times. The chain joins TRBV30 to TRBJ1-1; D gene unclear. Trimming left V 2 bases short and J 1 base short, with 11 bases between. The length of the CDR3 is 14 residues. The germline V gene encodes CDR1 GTSNPN and CDR2 SVGIG (reference sequence). The CDR3 loop reads CAWSSADGNTEAFF. The DNA of the CDR3 is TGTGCCTGGAGTTCAGCGGACGGGAACACTGAAGCTTTCTTT.

This clone appeared once. The chain links TRBV6-5 to TRBJ1-2; no reliable D call. CDR1 is MNHEY and CDR2 is SVGAGI in the germline V gene. The CDR3 has 14 residues. Trimming cost V 4 bases and J 5 bases, with 14 bases left between them. CDR3 residues: CASSLSYAQYGYTF. Written as DNA, the CDR3 is TGTGCCAGCAGTTTATCTTATGCGCAGTATGGCTACACCTTC.

This clone was observed a handful of times. Here the CDR3 reads CASSFYRAPTAQHF. CDR3 DNA: TGTGCCAGCAGTTTTTACAGGGCCCCCACGGCCCAGCATTTT. The V gene is TRBV28, the J gene TRBJ1-5; D possibly corresponds to TRBD1 (6 bases). The CDR3 has 14 residues. The germline CDR1 and CDR2 sequences are MDHEN and SYDVKM. V dropped 3 bases and J dropped 11 bases, with 17 bases sitting between them.

The chain couples TRBV7-9 to TRBJ2-7, with 7 bases that match TRBD2. The trim removed 7 bases at V and 2 bases at J, leaving 11 bases unmatched. From germline, CDR1 is SEHNR and CDR2 FQNEAQ (reference sequence). The CDR3 is 15 amino acids. CDR3 loop: CASTPPGGYAYEQYF. The CDR3 DNA follows: TGTGCCAGCACCCCACCGGGGGGTTACGCCTACGAGCAGTACTTC.

The genes are TRBV11-2 and TRBJ2-7, with 10 bases that match TRBD2. Germline CDR1 and CDR2: SGHAT and FQNNGV. The CDR3 has 18 residues. V shed 2 bases and J 2 bases; nucleotides not matched to a gene: 12. CDR3 coding DNA: TGTGCCAGCAGCTTAAGAATAAAGGGGACTAGCGATACCTACGAGCAGTACTTC. This gives the protein CASSLRIKGTSDTYEQYF.

The chain uses TRBV2 and TRBJ2-2, with D tentatively TRBD2 (6 bases). Between the trimmed V and J ends, which lost 4 bases and 6 bases, there was a span of 9 bases. The CDR3 length is 13 residues. Germline CDR1 reads SNHLY; CDR2 reads FYNNEI. CDR3 residues: CASSGGLPGELFF. CDR3 bases: TGTGCCAGCAGTGGGGGACTCCCCGGGGAGCTGTTTTTT.

This clone was observed a single time. This chain connects TRBV7-9 to TRBJ1-1, with TRBD1 identical over 7 bases. CDR3 size: 14 residues. With 3 bases clipped from V and 6 bases from J, the junction kept 7 bases outside the gene matches. CDR1 and CDR2 from the germline V gene are SEHNR and FQNEAQ (reference sequence). This CDR3 reads CASSFDREAAEAFF. In nucleotides, the CDR3 is TGTGCCAGCAGCTTCGACAGGGAGGCGGCTGAAGCTTTCTTT.

This chain connects TRBV7-9 to TRBJ1-1, with D possibly TRBD1 on 5 matching bases. V was clipped by 6 bases and J by 6 bases, with 17 bases between them. CDR3 length: 14 residues. Germline V CDR1 and CDR2: SEHNR, FQNEAQ (reference sequence). The CDR3 DNA is TGTGCCAGCAGTCCCACAGGACCCGGCCCTGAAGCTTTCTTT. Translating gives CASSPTGPGPEAFF.

The J gene is TRBJ1-2, the V gene TRBV11-2; D is possibly TRBD1 (5 bases). V lost 8 bases and J lost 5, with 27 bases in between. The CDR3 is made up of 17 amino acids. Per germline, CDR1 SGHAT and CDR2 FQNNGV. The CDR3 DNA follows: TGTGCCAGCGGATCCCCGTCGGGACGCCGTGTCGCATATGGCTACACCTTC. It codes for CASGSPSGRRVAYGYTF. The entire variable domain, with the rest obtained from reference TRBV11-2 and TRBJ1-2, is as follows: EAGVAQSPRYKIIEKRQSVAFWCNPISGHATLYWYQQILGQGPKLLIQFQNNGVVDDSQLPKDRFSAERLKGVDSTLKIQPAKLEDSAVYLCASGSPSGRRVAYGYTFGSGTRLTVV.

The gene calls are TRBV6-5 and TRBJ2-7; the D gene could be TRBD1 or TRBD2 (5 bases each). The V and J ends lost 6 bases and 1 base respectively, with 16 bases between them. This CDR3 spans 15 amino acids. The germline gives CDR1 MNHEY, CDR2 SVGAGI. For the CDR3, the DNA is TGTGCCAGCAGAAGGGGCTGGGGCGGGTCCTACGAGCAGTACTTC. It yields the protein CASRRGWGGSYEQYF.

J is TRBJ2-7 and V is TRBV6-5; maybe TRBD2 (5 bases). Trimming removed 0 bases at V and 1 base at J, with 13 bases between. CDR1 MNHEY and CDR2 SVGAGI come from the germline V gene. CDR3 length equals 16 residues. DNA of the CDR3: TGTGCCAGCAGTTACTCAATTGTCGGGGTTTCCTACGAGCAGTACTTC. It codes for CASSYSIVGVSYEQYF.

This clone is a singleton in its sample. This chain joins TRBV7-3 and TRBJ2-1; no reliable D call. The CDR3 length is 12 residues. Germline loops: CDR1 SGHTA, CDR2 FQGTGA. V was cut by 4 bases and J by 5 bases, with 6 bases left in between. The CDR3 spells CASSSENNEQFF. CDR3 sequence (DNA): TGTGCCAGCAGCTCCGAAAACAATGAGCAGTTCTTC.

CDR3 region: CASSQRGLGVGYEQYF. The DNA for the CDR3 is TGTGCCAGCAGTCAGCGAGGTTTGGGGGTTGGTTACGAGCAGTACTTC. The chain carries TRBV6-6 and TRBJ2-7; the D gene could be TRBD1 or TRBD2 (5 bases each). Per germline, CDR1 MNHNY and CDR2 SVGAGI (reference sequence). V was pared by 5 bases and J by 4 bases, with 21 bases between. The CDR3 runs to 16 residues.

The rearrangement links TRBV5-1 to TRBJ2-7; D possibly corresponds to TRBD1 (7 bases). The V end was cut by 5 bases, the J end by 5 bases, with 17 bases between. CDR1 SGHRS and CDR2 YFSETQ come from the germline V gene. The CDR3 runs 14 residues. The CDR3 DNA sequence: TGCGCCAGCAGTACAGGGGAGGCTGTCGACGAGCAGTACTTC. Its translation is CASSTGEAVDEQYF.

The chain joins TRBV25-1 to TRBJ2-5, with D perhaps matching TRBD2 (7 bases). Per germline, CDR1 MGHDK and CDR2 SYGVNS. V was trimmed by 6 bases and J by 5 bases, leaving 22 bases between them. The CDR3 spans 16 residues. The CDR3 is CASSLGGGLGFETQYF. The CDR3, as DNA: TGTGCCAGCAGCCTTGGGGGGGGCTTGGGTTTTGAGACCCAGTACTTC.

The rearrangement links TRBV5-1 to TRBJ1-4, with 7 bases matching TRBD1. CDR3 size: 17 residues. V was clipped by 1 base and J by 5 bases; unmatched bases: 11. Germline-derived CDR1 and CDR2 are SGHRS and YFSETQ. CDR3 DNA sequence: TGCGCCAGCAGCTTGAGTGGAAGACAGGGTATAAATGAAAAACTGTTTTTT. This translates into CASSLSGRQGINEKLFF. The full variable domain, completed using reference TRBV5-1 and TRBJ1-4, is KAGVTQTPRYLIKTRGQQVTLSCSPISGHRSVSWYQQTPGQGLQFLFEYFSETQRNKGNFPGRFSGRQFSNSRSEMNVSTLELGDSALYLCASSLSGRQGINEKLFFGSGTQLSVL.

This chain links TRBV5-4 with TRBJ2-7; D not certain. CDR1 is SGHNT, CDR2 YYREEE, per germline (reference sequence). This CDR3 is 14 amino acids long. V shed 4 bases and J shed 4 bases, with 15 bases lying between them. CDR3 in DNA: TGTGCCAGCAGCCCTGGTGGCGTTGAATACGAGCAGTACTTC. Translating it yields CASSPGGVEYEQYF.

The gene calls are TRBV5-1 and TRBJ2-6, with 16 positions matching TRBD2. This CDR3 comprises 21 residues. The V segment lost 4 bases and the J segment 0 bases; nucleotides outside the gene matches: 10. The germline CDR1 and CDR2 sequences are SGHRS and YFSETQ. Here the CDR3 reads CASSTTGTSGRGTSGANVLTF. In DNA form, the CDR3 reads TGCGCCAGCAGCACTACCGGGACTAGCGGGAGGGGAACCTCTGGGGCCAACGTCCTGACTTTC.